The 21 T cell receptor beta chains listed next were all sequenced from one sample in a study of beta chain features in type 1 diabetes. The authors reverse transcribed all of the isolated RNA, so sequencing captured expressed TCRB transcripts. Some clones are missing from TCRdb's copy, which holds only in-frame ones; the method was immunoSEQ multiplex PCR. The table has about 150,000 clones, approximately 9% seen once. Sequences were obtained from central memory CD4+ T cells from blood. All receptors derive from a woman aged 18 to 35 in good health.

Only a few counts were recorded for this clone. This rearrangement joins TRBV9 to TRBJ2-3; no definite D call. The CDR3 consists of 16 residues. Germline V gene sequence: CDR1 SGDLS, CDR2 YYNGEE. V lost 0 bases, J lost 0 bases, and 11 bases lay in between. DNA of the CDR3: TGTGCCAGCAGCGTAGAGGCGGCTACTAGCACAGATACGCAGTATTTT. Translation: CASSVEAATSTDTQYF.

This clone occurred a few times. This chain uses TRBV5-1 with TRBJ2-3; no firm D call. Deletions cut 0 bases from V and 2 bases from J, with 7 bases between. This CDR3 is 14 amino acids long. Per germline, CDR1 SGHRS and CDR2 YFSETQ. The CDR3 region has the DNA TGCGCCAGCAGCTTGGGACTGAACACAGATACGCAGTATTTT. Amino acids: CASSLGLNTDTQYF.

This clone was counted ten times or more. The chain combines TRBV11-2 with TRBJ2-3; D possibly corresponds to TRBD1 (5 bases). The germline V gene encodes CDR1 SGHAT and CDR2 FQNNGV. The CDR3 consists of 13 residues. The V end was cut by 4 bases, the J end by 2 bases, with 7 bases between. The CDR3 DNA is TGTGCCAGCAGCTCGACAGTCACAGATACGCAGTATTTT. Translating gives CASSSTVTDTQYF.

This chain connects TRBV2 to TRBJ1-2; D unresolved. The germline gives CDR1 SNHLY, CDR2 FYNNEI. V was trimmed by 0 bases and J by 4 bases, leaving 6 bases between them. The CDR3 is made up of 13 amino acids. The CDR3 here is CASSEAPVYGYTF. CDR3 sequence (DNA): TGTGCCAGCAGTGAAGCGCCAGTCTATGGCTACACCTTC.

V gene TRBV5-6 combines with J gene TRBJ1-3; 10 positions agree with TRBD1. The ends lost 3 bases at V and 8 bases at J; junction bases unmatched: 8. Germline loops: CDR1 SGHDT, CDR2 YYEEEE. The CDR3 runs 15 residues. Here the CDR3 DNA reads TGTGCCAGCAGCTCGCTGGACAGGGGGGAAGACACCATATATTTT. Translating it yields CASSSLDRGEDTIYF. The full variable domain, rest sourced from reference TRBV5-6 and TRBJ1-3, is DAGVTQSPTHLIKTRGQQVTLRCSPKSGHDTVSWYQQALGQGPQFIFQYYEEEERQRGNFPDRFSGHQFPNYSSELNVNALLLGDSALYLCASSSLDRGEDTIYFGEGSWLTVV.

The V and J genes are TRBV7-2 and TRBJ1-1; D possibly corresponds to TRBD1 (6 bases). The CDR3 is 13 amino acids. The germline V and J ends were trimmed by 1 base and 7 bases, with 10 bases remaining between them. CDR1 is SGHTA and CDR2 is FQGNSA in the germline V gene. CDR3: CASSLERGSEAFF. In DNA, the CDR3 is TGTGCCAGCAGCTTAGAGAGGGGGAGTGAAGCTTTCTTT. The full variable domain, with the rest looked up from reference TRBV7-2 and TRBJ1-1, is GAGVSQSPSNKVTEKGKDVELRCDPISGHTALYWYRQSLGQGLEFLIYFQGNSAPDKSGLPSDRFSAERTGGSVSTLTIQRTQQEDSAVYLCASSLERGSEAFFGQGTRLTVV.

This sequence joins TRBV4-1 and TRBJ2-7; D unresolved. Trimming pared 0 bases from V and 1 base from J, leaving 13 bases between. This CDR3 has 16 residues. Germline V gene data show CDR1 as MGHRA and CDR2 as YSYEKL. The CDR3 nucleotides read TGCGCCAGCAGCCAAGATTACACGGTGACTTCCTACGAGCAGTACTTC. As protein: CASSQDYTVTSYEQYF.

The chain has TRBV6-5 and TRBJ1-2; possible D gene TRBD1, 6 bases. Trimming removed 6 bases at V and 4 bases at J, with 18 bases between. Germline CDR1 reads MNHEY; CDR2 reads SVGAGI. The CDR3 totals 15 residues. CDR3 nucleotides: TGTGCCAGCAGACCCCGGGACAATCTTAGCTATGGCTACACCTTC. This encodes CASRPRDNLSYGYTF.

J is TRBJ2-1 and V is TRBV11-2; D might be TRBD2 (7 bases). Germline values: CDR1 SGHAT, CDR2 FQNNGV. The germline V and J ends were trimmed by 3 bases and 9 bases, with 15 bases remaining between them. The CDR3 is 14 residues long. Written as DNA, the CDR3 is TGTGCCAGCAGCTTCGTCGGGGGGCGGGGTGAGCAGTTCTTC. This encodes CASSFVGGRGEQFF.

This clone was seen many times. V usage is TRBV30 and J usage is TRBJ1-1; tentatively, D is TRBD1 (6 bases). The CDR3 runs to 15 residues. Germline-derived CDR1 and CDR2 are GTSNPN and SVGIG (reference sequence). The V end was cut by 3 bases, the J end by 7 bases, with 21 bases between. The CDR3 bases are TGTGCCTGGAGGTTTCGACGCCTGACAGGCCTTGAAGCTTTCTTT. Amino acid sequence: CAWRFRRLTGLEAFF.

The sample holds a few counts of this clone. Other DNA variants within this sample encode the same CDR3. The chain has TRBV6-4 and TRBJ2-3; perhaps TRBD1 as D (5 bases). The CDR3 covers 14 residues. Trimming left V 2 bases short and J 0 bases short, with 6 bases between. Germline CDR1 reads MRHNA; CDR2 reads SNTAGT. The CDR3 loop is CASSDRGSTDTQYF. Written as DNA, the CDR3 is TGTGCCAGCAGTGACAGGGGAAGCACAGATACGCAGTATTTT.

V gene TRBV4-1 combines with J gene TRBJ2-5, with TRBD1 as a possible D gene (5 bases). V lost 1 base and J 5 bases, leaving 11 bases between the germline ends. CDR3 length: 14 amino acids. Germline V gene sequence: CDR1 MGHRA, CDR2 YSYEKL. The CDR3 DNA sequence: TGCGCCAGCAGCCAAGGTGGGGCGAGGGAGACCCAGTACTTC. This codes for CASSQGGARETQYF.

The CDR3 nucleotides are TGCGCCAGCAGCGCCCCGGAGAGGGAGACCCAGTACTTC. Amino acids: CASSAPERETQYF. This chain joins TRBV5-1 and TRBJ2-5; D is undetermined. This CDR3 is 13 amino acids long. V gave up 4 bases and J gave up 5 bases, with 12 bases separating them. From germline, CDR1 is SGHRS and CDR2 YFSETQ.

Points on this clone: Additional DNA sequences in this sample encode the identical CDR3. The chain couples TRBV9 to TRBJ2-1; possible D gene TRBD2, 6 bases. This CDR3 spans 14 amino acids. The germline gives CDR1 SGDLS, CDR2 YYNGEE. V lost 0 bases and J lost 9, with 13 bases in between. The CDR3 sequence is CASSVATGVGEQFF. In DNA form, the CDR3 reads TGTGCCAGCAGCGTAGCGACGGGGGTAGGTGAGCAGTTCTTC.

This chain connects TRBV5-1 to TRBJ2-5, with D perhaps matching TRBD2 (5 bases). This CDR3 spans 15 amino acids. The germline gives CDR1 SGHRS, CDR2 YFSETQ. Trimming removed 3 bases at V and 1 base at J, with 13 bases between. The CDR3 DNA reads TGCGCCAGCAGCTCCGCACGGGGATTCCAAGAGACCCAGTACTTC. Its translation: CASSSARGFQETQYF.

This clone was recorded a few times. The chain uses TRBV2 and TRBJ2-1; TRBD2 is a possible D gene (6 bases). Germline-derived CDR1 and CDR2 are SNHLY and FYNNEI. The CDR3 has 15 amino acids. V was trimmed by 8 bases and J by 5 bases, leaving 19 bases between them. CDR3 in DNA: TGTGCCAGCTCCGCAGAGGGTAGCGGCAACAATGAGCAGTTCTTC. Amino acids: CASSAEGSGNNEQFF.

The gene calls are TRBV11-2 and TRBJ1-1, with a possible D match to TRBD1 (5 bases). Germline-derived CDR1 and CDR2 are SGHAT and FQNNGV. This CDR3 has 13 amino acids. V gave up 5 bases and J gave up 4 bases, with 11 bases separating them. The CDR3 loop is CASSPRGSTEAFF. CDR3 DNA sequence: TGTGCCAGCAGCCCAAGGGGAAGCACTGAAGCTTTCTTT.

This rearrangement joins TRBV29-1 to TRBJ1-3; D uncertain. V lost 7 bases and J lost 4, with 11 bases in between. The CDR3 covers 12 residues. Germline V gene sequence: CDR1 SQVTM, CDR2 ANQGSEA. The CDR3, as DNA: TGCAGCGCAGAGGGATACGGAAACACCATATATTTT. Encoded protein: CSAEGYGNTIYF.

V is TRBV11-1 and J is TRBJ1-1, with 8 positions matching TRBD1. Germline V CDR1 and CDR2: SGHAT, FQDESV (reference sequence). After removal of 3 bases from V and 11 bases from J, the junction contained 8 bases not matched to a gene. The CDR3 is 13 amino acids. CDR3 sequence (DNA): TGTGCCAGCAGCTTCTACAGGGGGGAGTCGGCTTTCTTT. Translated: CASSFYRGESAFF.

This clone came up a few times. The chain employs TRBV4-2 and TRBJ1-1, with TRBD1 matching 7 bases. CDR3 length equals 15 residues. The V segment lost 3 bases and the J segment 4 bases; nucleotides outside the gene matches: 8. The germline V gene encodes CDR1 LGHNA and CDR2 YNFKEQ. As DNA, the CDR3 is TGTGCCAGCAGCCACCCAGGGGCAGGGGGCACTGAAGCTTTCTTT. Its translation is CASSHPGAGGTEAFF.

This clone has only a few counts. The chain joins TRBV30 to TRBJ2-3; unclear D gene. The CDR3 spans 14 residues. Germline lookup yields CDR1 GTSNPN and CDR2 SVGIG (reference sequence). Trimming left V 1 base short and J 0 bases short, with 8 bases between. This CDR3 is CAWSATLSTDTQYF. For the CDR3, the DNA is TGTGCCTGGAGTGCGACTCTCAGCACAGATACGCAGTATTTT.